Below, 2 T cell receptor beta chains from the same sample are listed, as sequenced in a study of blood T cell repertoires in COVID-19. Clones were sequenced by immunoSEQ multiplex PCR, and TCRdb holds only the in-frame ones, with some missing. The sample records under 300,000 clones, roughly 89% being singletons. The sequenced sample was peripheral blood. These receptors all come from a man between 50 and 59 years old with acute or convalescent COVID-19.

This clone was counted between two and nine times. The CDR3 loop reads CASSPAFIGNQPQHF. DNA for the CDR3: TGTGCCAGCAGTCCCGCGTTTATCGGCAATCAGCCCCAGCATTTT. The rearrangement joins TRBV2 to TRBJ1-5; D ambiguous. V dropped 5 bases and J dropped 2 bases, with 13 bases sitting between them. Germline V CDR1 and CDR2: SNHLY, FYNNEI. The CDR3 has 15 residues.

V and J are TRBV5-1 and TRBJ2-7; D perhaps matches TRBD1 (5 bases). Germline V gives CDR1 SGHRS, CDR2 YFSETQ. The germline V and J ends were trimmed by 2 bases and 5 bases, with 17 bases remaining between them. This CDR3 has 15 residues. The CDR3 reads CASSFGQGVGHEQYF. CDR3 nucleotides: TGCGCCAGCAGCTTCGGCCAGGGCGTAGGGCACGAGCAGTACTTC.